This TCR beta chain was documented in a study of vaccination and CD4 T cells after COVID-19. Scientists ran DNA taken from cultured CD4+ T cells through the Oncomine TCR Beta short-read assay for sequencing. In this case, cultured CD4+ T cells provided the extracted genomic DNA. TCRdb used MiXCR to reprocess the PCR reads, holding one entry per CDR3 protein. The table includes some 7,700 distinct CDR3 sequences, approximately 20% detected once. For this clonotype: The antigen is undetermined.

The CDR3 loop spans 18 amino acids. The germline gives CDR1 DFQATT, CDR2 SNEGSKA (reference sequence). Deletions cut 0 bases from V and 7 bases from J, with 25 bases between. Treatment given: roughly 10-day PBMC culture with coronavirus spike peptide pools or control peptides (ViraFEST assay). ViraFEST used peptide pools to expand antigen-specific T cells and subsequently sequenced their TCRs. Findings of the study overall: Recorded median SARS-CoV-2-reactive clonotype numbers increased from about 20 to 38 without reaching significance.

Specimen: CD4+ T cells from blood, cultured in vitro, collected after SARS-CoV-2 vaccination. This receptor was identified in a human donor who had recovered from COVID-19. This chain uses TRBV20-1 with TRBJ1-5; weak D call: TRBD1 (5 bases). The CDR3 region has the DNA TGCAGTGCTAGAGATATGAGGAGCGGAGGGGTCGGGTTCCAGCCCCAGCATTTT. Translated, it gives CSARDMRSGGVGFQPQHF.